A selection of T cell receptor beta chains follows, all from one sample in a study of shared T cell receptors in the human thymus. Produced via immunoSEQ multiplex PCR; TCRdb's table is partial and in-frame only. The table records 700,000 or so clones, approximately 85% of them present only once. These sequences were also reported in another study, on human thymus T cells.

The sample taken for sequencing was thymocytes. The source of these receptors is a girl under three years old with a congenital heart defect. CDR3s include the opening cysteine and the closing phenylalanine or tryptophan. Each record gives: V gene, D gene, clone size, CDR3 length, J gene, CDR3 protein, CDR3 DNA. The D gene is left open where the match is weak. The size field is filled for only some rows; it gives once, few, many or a size class.

>TRBV14|.|.|18|TRBJ1-6
CASSQAGVSGGPNSPLHF
TGTGCCAGCAGCCAAGCCGGCGTTTCGGGGGGACCCAATTCACCCCTCCACTTT
>TRBV11-2|TRBD1|once|18|TRBJ1-2
CASSYGDVSRDRNYGYTF
TGTGCCAGCAGCTACGGGGATGTCAGTCGGGACAGAAATTATGGCTACACCTTC
>TRBV9|.|.|15|TRBJ1-1
CASSPTSPSVTEAFF
TGTGCCAGCAGCCCCACGTCCCCTTCGGTCACTGAAGCTTTCTTT
>TRBV27|TRBD1|.|17|TRBJ1-1
CASSRRTGGPLNTEAFF
TGTGCCAGCAGTCGTCGGACAGGGGGTCCCCTGAACACTGAAGCTTTCTTT
>TRBV27|TRBD1|.|13|TRBJ2-5
CASSLGQGGTQYF
TGTGCCAGCAGTCTGGGACAGGGTGGGACCCAGTACTTC
>TRBV27|TRBD1|once|17|TRBJ1-5
CASSLYATTGENQPQHF
TGTGCCAGCAGTTTATATGCAACAACAGGGGAAAATCAGCCCCAGCATTTT
>TRBV25-1|.|.|17|TRBJ2-3
CASSPGARGLITDTQYF
TGTGCCAGCAGTCCGGGCGCGCGGGGATTAATCACAGATACGCAGTATTTT
>TRBV28|.|once|13|TRBJ2-1
CASSLRTANEQFF
TGTGCCAGCAGTTTACGGACAGCAAATGAGCAGTTCTTC
>TRBV11-2|.|.|11|TRBJ1-3
CASSFMNTIYF
TGTGCCAGCAGCTTCATGAACACCATATATTTT
>TRBV5-6|TRBD1|.|18|TRBJ1-2
CASSLEPGQPKPNYGYTF
TGTGCCAGCAGCCTGGAACCGGGACAGCCAAAACCTAACTATGGCTACACCTTC
>TRBV11-2|TRBD1|.|15|TRBJ1-1
CASSLFLNGTGEAFF
TGTGCCAGCAGCTTATTCTTAAACGGGACAGGGGAAGCTTTCTTT
>TRBV28|.|.|12|TRBJ2-2
CASSPLGGELFF
TGTGCCAGCAGTCCCCTAGGCGGGGAGCTGTTTTTT
>TRBV27|.|.|16|TRBJ1-6
CASSFRGGLYNSPLHF
TGTGCCAGCAGTTTCCGGGGGGGTTTATATAATTCACCCCTCCACTTT
>TRBV7-9|.|once|13|TRBJ2-7
CASGGYTSYEQYF
TGTGCCAGCGGGGGGTACACCTCCTACGAGCAGTACTTC
>TRBV5-1|.|.|16|TRBJ1-1
CASSLGRTDMNTEAFF
TGCGCCAGCAGCTTGGGGCGAACCGACATGAACACTGAAGCTTTCTTT
>TRBV6-6|TRBD1|.|15|TRBJ1-1
CASSSRGFCVTEAFF
TGTGCCAGCAGTTCCAGGGGGTTTTGTGTCACTGAAGCTTTCTTT
>TRBV9|TRBD1|.|18|TRBJ1-3
CASSGNRDRGNSGNTIYF
TGTGCCAGCAGCGGGAATAGAGACAGGGGGAATTCTGGAAACACCATATATTTT
>TRBV5-4|.|.|16|TRBJ1-2
CASSFFPGCEEGGYTF
TGTGCCAGCAGCTTCTTCCCGGGATGCGAAGAGGGTGGCTACACCTTC
>TRBV5-1|.|few|13|TRBJ1-5
CASSFGSNQPQHF
TGCGCCAGCAGCTTCGGGTCCAATCAGCCCCAGCATTTT
>TRBV10-2|.|.|16|TRBJ1-1
CASSDVRGHTYTEAFF
TGCGCCAGCAGTGACGTAAGGGGACATACCTACACTGAAGCTTTCTTT
>TRBV2|.|.|14|TRBJ1-5
CASSGMRINQPQHF
TGTGCCAGCAGTGGAATGCGGATCAATCAGCCCCAGCATTTT
>TRBV4-1|.|.|12|TRBJ1-2
CASSGLRYGYTF
TGCGCCAGCAGCGGACTCCGCTATGGCTACACCTTC
>TRBV14|.|.|16|TRBJ2-7
CASSQASYGDLDEQYF
TGTGCCAGCAGCCAAGCGTCGTACGGAGACCTTGACGAGCAGTACTTC
>TRBV6-1|.|.|14|TRBJ2-3
CASCGGPSTDTQYF
TGTGCCAGCTGTGGGGGGCCCAGCACAGATACGCAGTATTTT
>TRBV18|.|few|15|TRBJ1-1
CASSLRGQGWTEAFF
TGTGCCAGCTCCCTCAGGGGTCAGGGATGGACTGAAGCTTTCTTT
>TRBV5-1|.|.|13|TRBJ1-2
CASSLAGNYGYTF
TGCGCCAGCAGCTTGGCGGGGAACTATGGCTACACCTTC
>TRBV27|.|.|12|TRBJ2-7
CASSSPTGEQYF
TGTGCCAGCAGTTCCCCGACGGGGGAGCAGTACTTC
>TRBV30|.|.|12|TRBJ1-3
CAWSVPGNTIYF
TGTGCCTGGAGTGTTCCAGGAAACACCATATATTTT
>TRBV4-3|TRBD2|few|13|TRBJ2-7
CASSQLRGSEQYF
TGCGCCAGCAGCCAATTGCGGGGGTCCGAGCAGTACTTC
>TRBV2|TRBD2|few|20|TRBJ2-2
CASSEGWLAGGRANTGELFF
TGTGCCAGCAGTGAAGGGTGGCTAGCGGGGGGCCGAGCAAACACCGGGGAGCTGTTTTTT
>TRBV7-9|TRBD1|.|15|TRBJ1-2
CASSLTGAGLYGYTF
TGTGCCAGCAGCTTAACAGGGGCAGGGCTCTATGGCTACACCTTC
>TRBV19|.|.|13|TRBJ1-4
CASRPQGDEKLFF
TGTGCCAGCCGACCACAGGGAGATGAAAAACTGTTTTTT
>TRBV19|.|once|15|TRBJ2-5
CASSSLQGGRETQYF
TGTGCCAGTAGTAGCTTGCAGGGTGGGCGAGAGACCCAGTACTTC
>TRBV2|.|.|13|TRBJ1-2
CASSDREDYGYTF
TGTGCCAGCAGTGACAGGGAGGACTATGGCTACACCTTC
>TRBV5-1|.|.|16|TRBJ2-3
CASSLRRGRGTDTQYF
TGCGCCAGCAGCTTGCGGAGAGGGAGAGGGACAGATACGCAGTATTTT
>TRBV15|TRBD2|.|17|TRBJ2-2
CATSRNLSGVNTGELFF
TGTGCCACCAGCAGAAATCTTAGCGGGGTGAACACCGGGGAGCTGTTTTTT
>TRBV11-2|.|.|15|TRBJ1-4
CASSPRTDYNEKLFF
TGTGCCAGCAGCCCCCGGACGGACTATAATGAAAAACTGTTTTTT
>TRBV5-8|.|once|15|TRBJ2-5
CASSLASSGEETQYF
TGTGCCAGCAGCTTGGCCTCGTCCGGGGAAGAGACCCAGTACTTC
>TRBV11-2|.|.|15|TRBJ1-2
CASSWSYYPDNGYTF
TGTGCCAGCAGCTGGAGCTATTACCCAGATAATGGCTACACCTTC
>TRBV15|.|.|13|TRBJ1-5
CATSTLVRQPQHF
TGTGCCACCAGCACTTTGGTTCGGCAGCCCCAGCATTTT
>TRBV14|.|.|14|TRBJ1-2
CASSHREGSYGYTF
TGTGCCAGCAGCCACAGGGAGGGAAGCTATGGCTACACCTTC
>TRBV6-1|.|.|14|TRBJ1-2
CASSVQEWNYGYTF
TGTGCCAGCAGTGTACAGGAGTGGAACTATGGCTACACCTTC
>TRBV19|TRBD1|.|16|TRBJ1-2
CASSITGTGWSSGYTF
TGTGCCAGTAGTATTACCGGGACAGGGTGGTCGTCTGGCTACACCTTC
>TRBV20-1|TRBD1|.|11|TRBJ1-2
CSATTGEGYTF
TGCAGTGCTACGACAGGGGAAGGCTACACCTTC
>TRBV28|.|.|13|TRBJ1-1
CASSLGGGSEAFF
TGTGCCAGCAGTTTGGGGGGGGGATCTGAAGCTTTCTTT
>TRBV9|TRBD1|.|16|TRBJ2-1
CASSGGSARDREEQFF
TGTGCCAGCAGCGGCGGCAGCGCTCGGGACAGGGAAGAGCAGTTCTTC
>TRBV12-2|.|few|15|TRBJ1-2
CASRRRTAKDNGYTF
TGTGCAAGTCGCCGTCGCACGGCTAAGGACAATGGCTACACCTTC
>TRBV6-5|TRBD2|.|16|TRBJ2-1
CASSFRTSGGPNEQFF
TGTGCCAGCAGTTTCCGGACTAGCGGGGGACCCAATGAGCAGTTCTTC
>TRBV5-1|.|.|14|TRBJ1-2
CASSFSGTEGSYTF
TGCGCCAGCAGCTTTTCCGGGACGGAGGGGAGCTACACCTTC
>TRBV15|.|.|14|TRBJ1-2
CATSSEGGSYGYTF
TGTGCCACCAGCAGCGAAGGGGGAAGCTATGGCTACACCTTC
>TRBV6-6|.|.|15|TRBJ2-1
CASSHPGNRYNEQFF
TGTGCCAGCAGTCACCCGGGAAATAGGTACAATGAGCAGTTCTTC
>TRBV2|.|.|13|TRBJ1-1
CASRKQGFSEAFF
TGTGCCAGCAGAAAACAGGGATTCTCGGAAGCTTTCTTT
>TRBV27|.|.|15|TRBJ1-5
CASSLQGVAGQPQHF
TGTGCCAGCAGTCTACAGGGAGTCGCAGGTCAGCCCCAGCATTTT